This TCR beta chain was documented in a study of cytomegalovirus exposure and HLA in healthy donors. PCR used 60 Vbeta primers and 13 Jbeta primers. Here immunoSEQ multiplex PCR was the method, and the copy in TCRdb shows in-frame clones only, minus some. Here the sample spans about 170,000 clones, approximately 70% being singletons. Material for sequencing was PBMCs. This receptor was taken from a young woman in good health and CMV-seropositive.

Written as DNA, the CDR3 is TGTGCCAGCTCACCAAGCAGGGAGGCGACCGGGGAGCTGTTTTTT. Encoded protein: CASSPSREATGELFF. V usage is TRBV18 and J usage is TRBJ2-2, with D maybe TRBD2 (6 bases). The V and J ends lost 2 bases and 5 bases respectively, with 12 bases between them. This CDR3 spans 15 amino acids. The germline V gene has CDR1 KGHSH and CDR2 LQKENI.